These 8 T cell receptor beta chains were all obtained from the same sample, sequenced in a study of patients and donors after allogeneic stem cell transplantation. TCRdb re-analysed the RT-PCR reads in MiXCR, keeping a single row per CDR3 protein. The sample holds fewer than 500,000 distinct CDR3 sequences, around 16% seen once. Material for sequencing was blood, either unsorted or a sorted T cell fraction (not recorded which). The receptors stem from a human donor who was either an allogeneic HSCT recipient or a stem cell or donor lymphocyte infusion donor (not recorded which). It is not recorded whose cells these are; they may come from a transplant donor.

This clonotype was recorded a few times. V usage is TRBV24-1 and J usage is TRBJ1-1, with a tentative D call TRBD1 (5 bases). The V gene lost 3 bases and the J gene lost 2 bases, with 21 bases spanning the gap. Germline V lookup: CDR1 KGHDR, CDR2 SFDVKD. CDR3 length: 18 amino acids. The CDR3 region is CATSDVGTPERRNTEAFF. The DNA of the CDR3 is TGTGCCACCAGTGATGTCGGGACGCCCGAGAGAAGAAACACTGAAGCTTTCTTT.

This clonotype was seen only a few times. The rearrangement joins TRBV12-3 or TRBV12-4 to TRBJ2-1, with D uncertain. The CDR3 runs to 13 residues. The V end lost 2 bases, the J end lost 8 bases, and 10 bases lay between the germline ends. Written as DNA, the CDR3 is TGTGCCAGCAGTTTAAGGAGTGTTCATGAGCAGTTCTTC. Translating gives CASSLRSVHEQFF.

Only a few counts were recorded for this clonotype. The chain recombines TRBV7-9 with TRBJ2-7; 10 nucleotides line up with TRBD2. The V gene end was trimmed by 2 bases and the J gene end by 5 bases; junction bases not matched to a gene: 6. Germline assignment: CDR1 SEHNR and CDR2 FQNEAQ (reference sequence). This CDR3 is 15 amino acids long. CDR3 amino acids: CASSLTLAGVHEQYF. The CDR3 nucleotides are TGTGCCAGCAGCTTAACCCTAGCGGGAGTCCACGAGCAGTACTTC.

This clonotype was detected a few times. The V gene is TRBV20-1, the J gene TRBJ2-4; 7 bases are a match to TRBD1. CDR1 and CDR2 from the germline V gene are DFQATT and SNEGSKA (reference sequence). The ends lost 2 bases at V and 0 bases at J; junction bases unmatched: 7. CDR3 length: 16 residues. In DNA, the CDR3 is TGCAGTGCTAGACCTGGGACAGCCGGAGCCAAAAACATTCAGTACTTC. Translating gives CSARPGTAGAKNIQYF.

The chain links TRBV20-1 to TRBJ2-7; TRBD2 is a possible D gene (6 bases). CDR1 and CDR2 from the germline V gene are DFQATT and SNEGSKA (reference sequence). V dropped 1 base and J dropped 2 bases, with 12 bases sitting between them. This CDR3 is 14 amino acids long. The CDR3 bases are TGCAGTGCTAGAGGAGGCGGGAAAACCTACGAGCAGTACTTC. This gives the protein CSARGGGKTYEQYF.

As DNA, the CDR3 is TGTGCCAGCACTGTCGGTGAAAAACTGTTTTTT. As protein: CASTVGEKLFF. The genes are TRBV12-3 or TRBV12-4 and TRBJ1-4; D unclear. CDR3 length: 11 amino acids. Trimming pared 7 bases from V and 7 bases from J, leaving 7 bases between.

This clonotype was counted a few times. The rearrangement links TRBV12-3 or TRBV12-4 to TRBJ2-2; 7 nucleotides match TRBD2. With 6 bases clipped from V and 5 bases from J, the junction kept 9 bases outside the gene matches. The CDR3 totals 15 residues. CDR3 protein: CASRPTNGRTGELFF. CDR3 nucleotide sequence: TGTGCCAGCAGACCGACTAACGGGAGGACCGGGGAGCTGTTTTTT.

This clonotype has just a few counts. The V and J genes are TRBV28 and TRBJ2-7, with D possibly matching TRBD2 (6 bases). Germline-derived CDR1 and CDR2 are MDHEN and SYDVKM. This CDR3 has 15 amino acids. V lost 3 bases to trimming and J lost 2 bases, with 14 bases between them. CDR3 DNA: TGTGCCAGCAGTTTTCTCCGGGACTTGGCCTACGAGCAGTACTTC. Its protein is CASSFLRDLAYEQYF.